A single T cell receptor (beta chain) is shown here with its context. It has no known antigen specificity. No much larger clonotype is one base removed from it; base qualities were not supplied. The method was the immunoSEQ multiplex PCR assay. For TCR sequencing, RNA was extracted from every sample and reverse transcribed into cDNA to serve as template. First-strand cDNA was synthesized using SuperScript III with a 2:1 mix of oligo-dT and random hexamers. Amplification bias was assessed with a synthetic immune receptor repertoire, and residual bias was removed computationally. The study's processing was this. Raw reads were preprocessed to remove errors, and CDR3 was defined by IMGT conventions from the conserved cysteine to phenylalanine. Clonality was computed by normalizing Shannon entropy by log2 of the number of productive unique TCRs and subtracting the result from 1. Whether scalp clones were CD4 or CD8 was inferred by matching scalp TCRbeta sequences against CD4 and CD8 repertoires sorted from blood. TCRdb took this table from immuneACCESS and kept in-frame rearrangements with V and J called. Such tables lack part of the clones; where checked against another copy, unresolved V genes explain under half of the gap, and the rest is unexplained. The D gene and trimming were derived from the DNA, and the V and J assignments and clone size from that table. This sample comprises about 82,000 clones, about 53% of them detected only once. The ten largest clones add up to approximately 5.3% of the sample.

The source of the sample is a study of CD8+ T cells in alopecia areata listed by TCRdb under 2018. Background for the entire study: In both human patients and the C3H/HeJ mouse model, the study applied high-throughput TCRbeta sequencing to look at T cell clonal expansion in alopecia areata. Scalp clonality was compared across normal scalp (n=4), patchy alopecia areata scalp (n=8), and alopecia totalis/universalis scalp (n=8). immunoSEQ multiplex PCR using 35 Vbeta forward primers and 13 Jbeta reverse primers was used to amplify TCRbeta CDR3 regions. Scalp tissue and sorted CD4+ and CD8+ peripheral blood T cells from patchy and totalis/universalis alopecia areata patients and from healthy controls were covered by human TCRbeta sequencing. RNA was extracted with the PAXgene miRNA kit for fixed scalp, the miRNeasy kit for PBMCs, and the RNeasy kit for mouse skin. Broader findings and caveats from the paper: Unlike mouse skin, where gammadelta T cells dominate, normal human skin contains resident alphabeta T cells that get sequenced too, which complicates analysis of the scalp TCR repertoire. Compared with mice, TCR sequences shared between patients were less clear, possibly partly because of HLA diversity across the patient population. Higher clonality and more expanded CD8+ clones were observed in lesional scalp than in normal scalp, particularly in alopecia totalis/universalis, a finding suggestive of antigenic drive.

Lesional scalp punch biopsies and peripheral blood were collected from alopecia areata patients. After PBMCs were isolated by density centrifugation and stained for CD3, CD4 and CD8, a FACSAria was used to sort CD4+ and CD8+ T cells. As part of a multicenter biomarker study, untreated alopecia areata patients were recruited. In five patients from the biomarker study, blood CD8+ T cells were sorted further into NKG2D-low and NKG2D-high fractions. V lost 3 bases and J lost 0 bases, and the count of bases not matched to a germline gene is 2. From a lookup of the germline V gene (reference sequence), CDR1 and CDR2 are MNHEY and SMNVEV. Taken from cysteine to phenylalanine, the CDR3 has 14 residues. Left in the record is the CDR3 DNA by itself, 42 bases read in frame from the first base.

The material sequenced was NKG2D-high CD8+ T cells sorted from blood. The cell subset or site label of this sample denotes: sorted CD8+ NKG2D-high blood T cells. The chain couples TRBV27 to TRBJ2-7, with TRBD2 matching 7 junction bases. The clonotype was recovered from a human donor with alopecia areata. The CDR3 loop reads CASSFTSDSYEQYF. The nucleotide sequence is TGTGCCAGCAGTTTTACTAGCGACTCCTACGAGCAGTACTTC.